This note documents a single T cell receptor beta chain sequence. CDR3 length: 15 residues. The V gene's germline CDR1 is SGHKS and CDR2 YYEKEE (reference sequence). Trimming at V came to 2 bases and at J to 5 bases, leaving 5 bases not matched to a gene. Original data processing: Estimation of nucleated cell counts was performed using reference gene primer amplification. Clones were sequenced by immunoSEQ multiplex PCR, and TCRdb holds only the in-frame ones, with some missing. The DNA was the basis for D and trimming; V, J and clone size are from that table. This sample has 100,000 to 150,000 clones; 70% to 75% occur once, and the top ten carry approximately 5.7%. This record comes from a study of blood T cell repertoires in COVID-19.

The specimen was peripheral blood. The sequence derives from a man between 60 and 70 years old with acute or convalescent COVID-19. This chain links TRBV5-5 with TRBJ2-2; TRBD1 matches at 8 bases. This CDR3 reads CASSLGDRGTGELFF. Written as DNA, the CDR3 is TGTGCCAGCAGCTTAGGAGACAGGGGAACCGGGGAGCTGTTTTTT. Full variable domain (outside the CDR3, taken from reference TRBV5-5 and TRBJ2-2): DAGVTQSPTHLIKTRGQQVTLRCSPISGHKSVSWYQQVLGQGPQFIFQYYEKEERGRGNFPDRFSARQFPNYSSELNVNALLLGDSALYLCASSLGDRGTGELFFGEGSRLTVL.